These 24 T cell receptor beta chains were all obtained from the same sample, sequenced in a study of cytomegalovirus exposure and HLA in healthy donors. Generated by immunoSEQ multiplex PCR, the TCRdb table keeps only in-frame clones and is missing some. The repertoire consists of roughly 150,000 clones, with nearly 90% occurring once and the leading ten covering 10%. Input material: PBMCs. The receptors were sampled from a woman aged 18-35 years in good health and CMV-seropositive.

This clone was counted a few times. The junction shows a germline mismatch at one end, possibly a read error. The CDR3 DNA reads TGTGCTAGCAGCCTTGGAGACGTCTCAACCTACGAGCAGTACTTC. It specifies CASSLGDVSTYEQYF. This sequence joins TRBV7-7 and TRBJ2-7; D is undetermined. This CDR3 spans 15 amino acids. CDR1 and CDR2 from the germline V gene are SSHAT and FNYEAQ (reference sequence).

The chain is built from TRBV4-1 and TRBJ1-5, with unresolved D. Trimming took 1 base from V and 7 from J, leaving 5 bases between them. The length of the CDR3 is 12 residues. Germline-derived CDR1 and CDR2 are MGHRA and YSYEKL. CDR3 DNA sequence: TGCGCCAGCAGCCAAGGGGAGCAGCCCCAGCATTTT. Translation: CASSQGEQPQHF.

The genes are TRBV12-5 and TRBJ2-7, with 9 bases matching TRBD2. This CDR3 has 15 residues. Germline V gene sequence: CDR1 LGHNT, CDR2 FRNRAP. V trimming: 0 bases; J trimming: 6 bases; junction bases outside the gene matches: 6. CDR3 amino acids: CASGLVLGAGGEQYF. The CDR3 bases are TGTGCTAGTGGTTTGGTACTCGGAGCGGGAGGCGAGCAGTACTTC.

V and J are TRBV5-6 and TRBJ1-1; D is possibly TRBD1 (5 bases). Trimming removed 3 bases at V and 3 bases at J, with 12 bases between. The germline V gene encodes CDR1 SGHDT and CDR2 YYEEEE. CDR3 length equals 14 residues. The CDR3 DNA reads TGTGCCAGCAGCTGGGCGACAGAAGACACTGAAGCTTTCTTT. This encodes CASSWATEDTEAFF.

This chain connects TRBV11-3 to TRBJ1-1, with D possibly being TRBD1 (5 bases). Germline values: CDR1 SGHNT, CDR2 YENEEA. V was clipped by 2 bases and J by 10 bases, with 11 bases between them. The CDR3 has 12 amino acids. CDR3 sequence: CASSLPLGGAFF. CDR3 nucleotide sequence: TGTGCCAGCAGCTTACCCCTCGGGGGAGCTTTCTTT.

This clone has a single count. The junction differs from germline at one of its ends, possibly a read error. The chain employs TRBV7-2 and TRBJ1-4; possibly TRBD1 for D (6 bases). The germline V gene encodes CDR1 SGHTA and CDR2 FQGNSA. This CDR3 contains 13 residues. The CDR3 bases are TGTGCCAGCAGCTTATCCTTGGACAGAGAATCGGTTTTT. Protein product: CASSLSLDRESVF.

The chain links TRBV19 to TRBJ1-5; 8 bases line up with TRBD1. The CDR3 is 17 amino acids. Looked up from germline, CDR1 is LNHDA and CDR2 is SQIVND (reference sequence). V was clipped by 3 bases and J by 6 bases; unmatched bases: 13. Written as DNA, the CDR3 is TGTGCCAGTAGTATTAGGGCGACAGGGGAAAGGGGTCAGCCCCAGCATTTT. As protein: CASSIRATGERGQPQHF.

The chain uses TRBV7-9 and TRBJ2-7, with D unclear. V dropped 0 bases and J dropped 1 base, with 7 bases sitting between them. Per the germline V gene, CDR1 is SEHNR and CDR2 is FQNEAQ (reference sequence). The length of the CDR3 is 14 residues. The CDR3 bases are TGTGCCAGCAGCTTAGCATCAGAATCCTACGAGCAGTACTTC. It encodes CASSLASESYEQYF.

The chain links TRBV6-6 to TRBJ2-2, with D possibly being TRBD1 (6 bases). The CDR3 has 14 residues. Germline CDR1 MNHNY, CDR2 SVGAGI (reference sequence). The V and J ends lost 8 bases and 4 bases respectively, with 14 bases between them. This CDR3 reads CASADRFVTGELFF. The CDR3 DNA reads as TGTGCCAGCGCCGACAGGTTTGTCACCGGGGAGCTGTTTTTT.

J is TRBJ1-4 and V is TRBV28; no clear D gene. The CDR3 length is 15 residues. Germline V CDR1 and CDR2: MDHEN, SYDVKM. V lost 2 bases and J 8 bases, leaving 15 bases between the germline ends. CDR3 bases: TGTGCCAGCAGTTTAGTTGGGAGGATGGGGGAAAAACTGTTTTTT. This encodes CASSLVGRMGEKLFF.

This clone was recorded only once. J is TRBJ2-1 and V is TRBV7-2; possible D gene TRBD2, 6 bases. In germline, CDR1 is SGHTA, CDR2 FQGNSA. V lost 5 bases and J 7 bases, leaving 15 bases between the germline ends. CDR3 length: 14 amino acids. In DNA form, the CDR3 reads TGTGCCAGCAGCCCAAGGAGGGCCCGGAATGAGCAGTTCTTC. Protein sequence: CASSPRRARNEQFF.

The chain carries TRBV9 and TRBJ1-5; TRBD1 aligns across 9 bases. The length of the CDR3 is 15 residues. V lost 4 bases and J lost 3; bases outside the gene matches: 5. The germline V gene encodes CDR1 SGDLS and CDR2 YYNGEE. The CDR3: CASSRDRDDNQPQHF. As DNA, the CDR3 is TGTGCCAGCAGCCGGGACAGGGATGACAATCAGCCCCAGCATTTT.

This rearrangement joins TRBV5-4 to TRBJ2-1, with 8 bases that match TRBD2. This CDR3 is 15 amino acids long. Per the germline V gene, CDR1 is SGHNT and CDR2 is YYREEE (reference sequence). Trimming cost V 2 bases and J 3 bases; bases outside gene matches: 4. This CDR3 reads CASSFPGLVYNEQFF. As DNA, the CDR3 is TGTGCCAGCAGCTTCCCGGGACTAGTCTACAATGAGCAGTTCTTC.

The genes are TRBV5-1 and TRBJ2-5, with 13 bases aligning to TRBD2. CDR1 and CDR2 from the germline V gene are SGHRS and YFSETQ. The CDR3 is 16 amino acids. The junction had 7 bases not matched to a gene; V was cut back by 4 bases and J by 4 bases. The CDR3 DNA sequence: TGCGCCAGCAGCCCCGGGACTAGCGGGATATCAGAGACCCAGTACTTC. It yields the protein CASSPGTSGISETQYF. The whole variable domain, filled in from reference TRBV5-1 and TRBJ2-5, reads KAGVTQTPRYLIKTRGQQVTLSCSPISGHRSVSWYQQTPGQGLQFLFEYFSETQRNKGNFPGRFSGRQFSNSRSEMNVSTLELGDSALYLCASSPGTSGISETQYFGPGTRLLVL.

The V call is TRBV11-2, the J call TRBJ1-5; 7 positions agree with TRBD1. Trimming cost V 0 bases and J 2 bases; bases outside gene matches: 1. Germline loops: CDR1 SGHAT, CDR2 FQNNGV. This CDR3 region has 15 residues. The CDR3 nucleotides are TGTGCCAGCAGCTTAGACAGGGGGGGCAATCAGCCCCAGCATTTT. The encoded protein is CASSLDRGGNQPQHF.

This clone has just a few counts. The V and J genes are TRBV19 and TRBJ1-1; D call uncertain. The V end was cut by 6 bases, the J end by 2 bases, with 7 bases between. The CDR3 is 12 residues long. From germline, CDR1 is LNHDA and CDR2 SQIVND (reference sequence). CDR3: CASRQFNTEAFF. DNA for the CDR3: TGTGCCAGTAGACAGTTTAACACTGAAGCTTTCTTT.

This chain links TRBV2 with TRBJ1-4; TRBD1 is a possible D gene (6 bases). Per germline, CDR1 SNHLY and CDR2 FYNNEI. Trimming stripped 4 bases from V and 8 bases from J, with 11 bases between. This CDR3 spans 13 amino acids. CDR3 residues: CASSGGLFEKLFF. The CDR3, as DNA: TGTGCCAGCAGTGGGGGGCTTTTCGAAAAACTGTTTTTT.

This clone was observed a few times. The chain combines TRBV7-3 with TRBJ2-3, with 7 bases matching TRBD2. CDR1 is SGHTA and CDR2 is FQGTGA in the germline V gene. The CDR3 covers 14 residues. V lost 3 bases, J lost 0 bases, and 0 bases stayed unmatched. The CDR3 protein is CASSFGRSTDTQYF. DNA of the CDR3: TGTGCCAGCAGCTTCGGGAGGAGCACAGATACGCAGTATTTT.

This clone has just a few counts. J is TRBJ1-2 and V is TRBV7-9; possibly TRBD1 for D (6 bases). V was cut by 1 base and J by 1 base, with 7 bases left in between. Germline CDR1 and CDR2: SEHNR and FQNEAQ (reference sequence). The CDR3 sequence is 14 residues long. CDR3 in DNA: TGTGCCAGCAGCTTAGAGACAGGTAACTATGGCTACACCTTC. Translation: CASSLETGNYGYTF.

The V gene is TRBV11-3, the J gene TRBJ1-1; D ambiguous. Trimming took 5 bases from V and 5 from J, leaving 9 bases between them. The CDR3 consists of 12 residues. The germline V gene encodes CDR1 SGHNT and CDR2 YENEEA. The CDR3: CASSAEETEAFF. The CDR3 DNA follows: TGTGCCAGCAGCGCGGAGGAGACTGAAGCTTTCTTT.

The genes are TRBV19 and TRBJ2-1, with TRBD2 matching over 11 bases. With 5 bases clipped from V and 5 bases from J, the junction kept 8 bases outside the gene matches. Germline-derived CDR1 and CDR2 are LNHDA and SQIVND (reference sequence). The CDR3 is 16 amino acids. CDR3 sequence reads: CASSPRLAGPNNEQFF. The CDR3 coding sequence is TGTGCCAGTAGTCCGAGACTAGCGGGACCCAACAATGAGCAGTTCTTC. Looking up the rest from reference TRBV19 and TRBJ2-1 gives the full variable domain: DGGITQSPKYLFRKEGQNVTLSCEQNLNHDAMYWYRQDPGQGLRLIYYSQIVNDFQKGDIAEGYSVSREKKESFPLTVTSAQKNPTAFYLCASSPRLAGPNNEQFFGPGTRLTVL.

CDR3 nucleotide sequence: TGTGCCACCAAGCTAGCGGGAGGCAACTCCTACGAGCAGTACTTC. This sequence encodes CATKLAGGNSYEQYF. The chain employs TRBV2 and TRBJ2-7; 11 positions match TRBD2. CDR1 is SNHLY and CDR2 is FYNNEI in the germline V gene. The CDR3 runs 15 residues. V lost 10 bases to trimming and J lost 0 bases; unmatched junction nucleotides: 8.

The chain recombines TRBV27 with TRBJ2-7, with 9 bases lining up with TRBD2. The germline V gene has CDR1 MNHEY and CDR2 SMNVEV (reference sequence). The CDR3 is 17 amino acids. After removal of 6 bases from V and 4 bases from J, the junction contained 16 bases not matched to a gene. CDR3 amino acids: CASRMPYSTSGTYEQYF. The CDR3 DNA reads TGTGCCAGCAGGATGCCCTACTCGACTAGCGGAACTTACGAGCAGTACTTC.

The CDR3 DNA reads TGTGCCAGCAGTTACGAAATGACAGAGGCCTACGAGCAGTACTTC. Its protein product is CASSYEMTEAYEQYF. This chain connects TRBV6-5 to TRBJ2-7; maybe TRBD1 (5 bases). V gave up 2 bases and J gave up 2 bases, with 13 bases separating them. The length of the CDR3 is 15 residues. Per the germline V gene, CDR1 is MNHEY and CDR2 is SVGAGI.